These 20 T cell receptor beta chains came from one sample sequenced in a study of Tregs in tolerant kidney transplant recipients. Related graft donors supplied nonmyeloablative bone marrow transplants, and mixed chimerism was transient. Produced via immunoSEQ multiplex PCR; TCRdb's table is partial and in-frame only. The sample consists of around 50,000 clones, roughly nine tenths of them appearing once. The material sequenced was CD8+ T cells from blood (PBMCs), taken 12 months after the transplant. The source of these receptors is a human patient who received a combined kidney and bone marrow transplant. The graft donor may have given rise to some T cells.

This chain joins TRBV4-1 and TRBJ2-1; a weak D match, TRBD1 (5 bases). The CDR3 is 15 amino acids. V was pared by 3 bases and J by 1 base, with 10 bases between. Per germline, CDR1 MGHRA and CDR2 YSYEKL. CDR3 sequence reads: CASSQTPGSYNEQFF. CDR3 DNA: TGCGCCAGCAGCCAGACTCCAGGGTCCTACAATGAGCAGTTCTTC.

This clone was recorded a few times. The rearrangement links TRBV6-5 to TRBJ2-2; 8 bases line up with TRBD2. CDR1 is MNHEY and CDR2 is SVGAGI in the germline V gene. Trimming cost V 6 bases and J 6 bases; bases outside gene matches: 9. CDR3 length equals 15 residues. The CDR3 loop is CASSQAGDTSGELFF. In DNA form, the CDR3 reads TGTGCCAGCAGCCAAGCGGGGGACACGTCCGGGGAGCTGTTTTTT.

This chain joins TRBV11-2 and TRBJ2-1; 7 bases agree with TRBD2. Looked up from germline, CDR1 is SGHAT and CDR2 is FQNNGV. V lost 3 bases and J lost 9; bases outside the gene matches: 11. The CDR3 is 15 amino acids. Here the CDR3 DNA reads TGTGCCAGCAGCTTTTTTGGGGAGGGCCCCACTGAGCAGTTCTTC. The encoded protein is CASSFFGEGPTEQFF.

This sequence joins TRBV7-3 and TRBJ2-3; 13 bases map to TRBD2. The length of the CDR3 is 16 residues. Germline-derived CDR1 and CDR2 are SGHTA and FQGTGA. V lost 5 bases and J lost 3; bases outside the gene matches: 5. CDR3 coding DNA: TGTGCCAGCAGCCCCCGACTAGCGGGGGGAACAGATACGCAGTATTTT. Protein product: CASSPRLAGGTDTQYF. The complete variable domain, with remaining parts taken from reference TRBV7-3 and TRBJ2-3, reads GAGVSQTPSNKVTEKGKYVELRCDPISGHTALYWYRQSLGQGPEFLIYFQGTGAADDSGLPNDRFFAVRPEGSVSTLKIQRTERGDSAVYLCASSPRLAGGTDTQYFGPGTRLTVL.

The chain joins TRBV9 to TRBJ2-5; 8 bases agree with TRBD1. The CDR3 covers 15 residues. V gave up 3 bases and J gave up 5 bases; unmatched junction bases: 9. Per germline, CDR1 SGDLS and CDR2 YYNGEE. The chain's CDR3 is CASSAGAGGMETQYF. Written as DNA, the CDR3 is TGTGCCAGCAGCGCCGGGGCAGGGGGCATGGAGACCCAGTACTTC.

The chain employs TRBV19 and TRBJ1-2; D not resolved. Trimming stripped 0 bases from V and 3 bases from J, with 8 bases between. The CDR3 covers 14 residues. CDR1 is LNHDA and CDR2 is SQIVND in the germline V gene (reference sequence). CDR3 DNA: TGTGCCAGTAGTATAGATCGGACTTACTATGGCTACACCTTC. This gives the protein CASSIDRTYYGYTF.

J is TRBJ1-4 and V is TRBV13; 7 nucleotides match TRBD1. CDR1 is PRHDT, CDR2 FYEKMQ, per germline (reference sequence). The CDR3 sequence is 17 residues long. The trim removed 2 bases at V and 4 bases at J, leaving 10 bases unmatched. DNA of the CDR3: TGTGCCAGCAGCTTAAGTTATCGGGGACAGCATAATGAAAAACTGTTTTTT. Protein sequence: CASSLSYRGQHNEKLFF.

The chain couples TRBV19 to TRBJ2-1; TRBD2 matches at 12 bases. Unmatched junction bases numbered 5, after V lost 3 bases and J lost 8 bases. The CDR3 is 15 residues long. Germline lookup yields CDR1 LNHDA and CDR2 SQIVND (reference sequence). The CDR3 region has the DNA TGTGCCAGTAGTATTGGACTAGCGGGGTTGGATGAGCAGTTCTTC. Its protein is CASSIGLAGLDEQFF.

Notes on this clone: The DNA is omitted, as the CDR3 cannot be located on it reliably, and the CDR3 follows TCRdb's listing. V usage is TRBV5-5 and J usage is TRBJ2-7; no check of the table's D call, TRBD1, against the DNA was made. The germline CDR1 and CDR2 sequences are SGHKS and YYEKEE (reference sequence). The CDR3 is 12 amino acids in total, end residues counted. Here the CDR3 reads CASSFGTGSWGF.

The genes are TRBV7-9 and TRBJ2-1; D is unresolved. Germline values: CDR1 SEHNR, CDR2 FQNEAQ (reference sequence). V was clipped by 5 bases and J by 0 bases, with 11 bases between them. The CDR3 sequence is 15 residues long. The CDR3 nucleotides are TGTGCCAGCAGCGCGGCGATGAGCTCCTACAATGAGCAGTTCTTC. Its translation is CASSAAMSSYNEQFF.

The chain is built from TRBV19 and TRBJ2-3, with TRBD2 identical over 10 bases. Per germline, CDR1 LNHDA and CDR2 SQIVND (reference sequence). This CDR3 has 16 amino acids. The V and J ends lost 5 bases and 5 bases, in that order; junction bases with no gene match: 10. Here the CDR3 DNA reads TGTGCCAGTAGTGACTATAGCGGGAGGTTTATAGATACGCAGTATTTT. Its translation: CASSDYSGRFIDTQYF.

The chain links TRBV7-8 to TRBJ2-7; 7 positions agree with TRBD1. The CDR3 sequence is 13 residues long. Germline V gene sequence: CDR1 SGHVS, CDR2 FQNEAQ. The V segment lost 4 bases and the J segment 4 bases; nucleotides outside the gene matches: 4. Here the CDR3 reads CASSSTGWYEQYF. The CDR3 DNA sequence: TGTGCCAGCAGCTCGACAGGGTGGTACGAGCAGTACTTC.

The CDR3 sequence: CASRGAGGPEQYF. Here the CDR3 DNA reads TGTGCCAGCAGAGGAGCGGGAGGGCCAGAGCAGTACTTC. The rearrangement uses TRBV2 and TRBJ2-7; 10 nucleotides agree with TRBD2. Germline V gene sequence: CDR1 SNHLY, CDR2 FYNNEI. This CDR3 spans 13 amino acids. Trimming took 6 bases from V and 7 from J; bases not matched to a gene: 6.

A remark on this clone: A read error may account for a junction end that differs from germline. The identical CDR3 is also encoded by other nucleotide sequences in the sample. The chain employs TRBV9 and TRBJ2-1; D possibly corresponds to TRBD2 (7 bases). CDR3 length: 15 amino acids. Germline-derived CDR1 and CDR2 are SGDLS and YYNGEE. The CDR3, as DNA: TGTGCCAGCAGCGAGGGGGGGGGTTCCTACAACGAGCAGTTCTTC. Translated: CASSEGGGSYNEQFF. Together with reference TRBV9 and TRBJ2-1, the CDR3 gives the full variable domain: DSGVTQTPKHLITATGQRVTLRCSPRSGDLSVYWYQQSLDQGLQFLIQYYNGEERAKGNILERFSAQQFPDLHSELNLSSLELGDSALYFCASSEGGGSYNEQFFGPGTRLTVL.

CDR3 amino acids: CATRTSPYNEQFF. The CDR3 region has the DNA TGTGCCACCAGGACAAGCCCCTACAATGAGCAGTTCTTC. The chain recombines TRBV15 with TRBJ2-1; D call uncertain. The V end lost 6 bases, the J end lost 2 bases, and 8 bases lay between the germline ends. Per germline, CDR1 LNHNV and CDR2 YYDKDF (reference sequence). CDR3 size: 13 residues.

The chain couples TRBV7-9 to TRBJ2-1; 8 positions match TRBD2. The CDR3 has 16 amino acids. Germline V gene lookup returns CDR1 SEHNR and CDR2 FQNEAQ (reference sequence). J was trimmed by 8 bases and V by 3 bases; bases with no gene match: 12. CDR3 coding DNA: TGTGCCAGCAGCTTTATGACTAGCGCATCCTTCGATGAGCAGTTCTTC. Translating it yields CASSFMTSASFDEQFF.

DNA of the CDR3: TGTGCCAGCAGCCCCCCGTTGCAGCGGGGGTGGAACGAGCAGTACTTC. Its translation: CASSPPLQRGWNEQYF. This chain connects TRBV7-9 to TRBJ2-7; 8 bases are shared with TRBD2. Trimming removed 5 bases from V and 5 bases from J; junction bases left unmatched: 14. Germline loops: CDR1 SEHNR, CDR2 FQNEAQ (reference sequence). The CDR3 extends over 16 amino acids.

The chain carries TRBV19 and TRBJ2-7; 8 bases line up with TRBD2. Germline trimming cut 6 bases from V and 2 bases from J; bases unmatched to any gene: 3. This CDR3 is built from 13 residues. The germline CDR1 and CDR2 sequences are LNHDA and SQIVND (reference sequence). The CDR3 DNA is TGTGCCAGTAGGGTAGCGGGAACCTACGAGCAGTACTTC. Encoded protein: CASRVAGTYEQYF.

The rearrangement uses TRBV16 and TRBJ1-5; perhaps TRBD1 as D (5 bases). The germline gives CDR1 KGHSY, CDR2 FQNENV. This CDR3 has 15 amino acids. Trimming left V 4 bases short and J 0 bases short, with 10 bases between. DNA of the CDR3: TGTGCCAGCAGCCCGTGGACAACTAGCAATCAGCCCCAGCATTTT. It codes for CASSPWTTSNQPQHF.

This sequence joins TRBV4-3 and TRBJ1-2, with D perhaps matching TRBD1 (6 bases). The CDR3 consists of 15 residues. From germline, CDR1 is LGHNA and CDR2 YSLEER. Trimming cost V 6 bases and J 5 bases, with 19 bases left between them. The CDR3 nucleotides are TGCGCCAGCAGAGAAGACAGGAAGATTGAGTATGGCTACACCTTC. Protein sequence: CASREDRKIEYGYTF.